This T cell receptor (beta chain) was retrieved from a study of CD8+CD57+ T cells in acquired aplastic anemia. The authors sequenced patients whose flow cytometry had shown CD8+CD57+ cell expansion. The study sampled blood from patients who had received no therapy. Genomic DNA was employed as the template in profiling TCR beta VDJ and CDR3. TCRdb itself ran the reads through MiXCR, one entry per CDR3 protein. The sample holds about 220,000 distinct CDR3 sequences; approximately 45% are singletons and the top ten take less than 9%. This receptor was identified in a human donor with aplastic anemia. The sequenced material came from sorted CD4+, CD8+, or CD8+CD57+ T cells (not recorded which) from PBMCs.

CDR3 sequence: CASSPITDTQYF. CDR3 nucleotide sequence: TGTGCCAGCAGTCCCATCACAGATACGCAGTATTTT. This sequence joins TRBV12-3 or TRBV12-4 and TRBJ2-3; no firm D call. This CDR3 has 12 residues. Trimming shortened V by 5 bases and J by 2 bases, and 5 bases separated the two germline ends.